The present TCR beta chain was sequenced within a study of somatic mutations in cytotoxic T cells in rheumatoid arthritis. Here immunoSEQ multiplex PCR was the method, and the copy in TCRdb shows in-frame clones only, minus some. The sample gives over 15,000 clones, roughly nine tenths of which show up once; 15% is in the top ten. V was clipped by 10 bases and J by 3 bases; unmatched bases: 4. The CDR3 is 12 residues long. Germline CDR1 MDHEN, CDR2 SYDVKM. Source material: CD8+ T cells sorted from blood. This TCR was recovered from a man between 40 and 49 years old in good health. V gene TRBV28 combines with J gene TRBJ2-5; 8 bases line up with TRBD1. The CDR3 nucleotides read TGTGCCACACAGGGGGTTGAAGAGACCCAGTACTTC. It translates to CATQGVEETQYF. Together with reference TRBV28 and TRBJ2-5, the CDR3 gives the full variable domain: DVKVTQSSRYLVKRTGEKVFLECVQDMDHENMFWYRQDPGLGLRLIYFSYDVKMKEKGDIPEGYSVSREKKERFSLILESASTNQTSMYLCATQGVEETQYFGPGTRLLVL.